This T cell receptor (beta chain) derives from a study of blood T cells in healthy people across ages. Germline V CDR1 and CDR2: SGDLS, YYNGEE. There are 12 residues in the CDR3. Trimming removed 3 bases at V and 6 bases at J, with 6 bases between. A second roughly 7 to 12 cycle PCR used barcoded and J-beta primers. TCRdb reanalysed the 5' RACE reads using MiXCR and keeps one entry per CDR3 protein. The table lists approximately 800,000 distinct CDR3 sequences, around 36% of them singletons. Overall study findings and caveats: Researchers report that TCR beta diversity correlated strongly with naive T cell percentage.

As for this clonotype: Antigen specificity is unknown.

The sequence was collected from a young man in good health. This rearrangement joins TRBV9 to TRBJ2-2; no definite D call. Material for sequencing was blood. DNA for the CDR3: TGTGCCAGCAGCGGACGCGCCGGGGAGCTGTTTTTT. This gives the protein CASSGRAGELFF. Together with reference TRBV9 and TRBJ2-2, the CDR3 gives the full variable domain: DSGVTQTPKHLITATGQRVTLRCSPRSGDLSVYWYQQSLDQGLQFLIQYYNGEERAKGNILERFSAQQFPDLHSELNLSSLELGDSALYFCASSGRAGELFFGEGSRLTVL.